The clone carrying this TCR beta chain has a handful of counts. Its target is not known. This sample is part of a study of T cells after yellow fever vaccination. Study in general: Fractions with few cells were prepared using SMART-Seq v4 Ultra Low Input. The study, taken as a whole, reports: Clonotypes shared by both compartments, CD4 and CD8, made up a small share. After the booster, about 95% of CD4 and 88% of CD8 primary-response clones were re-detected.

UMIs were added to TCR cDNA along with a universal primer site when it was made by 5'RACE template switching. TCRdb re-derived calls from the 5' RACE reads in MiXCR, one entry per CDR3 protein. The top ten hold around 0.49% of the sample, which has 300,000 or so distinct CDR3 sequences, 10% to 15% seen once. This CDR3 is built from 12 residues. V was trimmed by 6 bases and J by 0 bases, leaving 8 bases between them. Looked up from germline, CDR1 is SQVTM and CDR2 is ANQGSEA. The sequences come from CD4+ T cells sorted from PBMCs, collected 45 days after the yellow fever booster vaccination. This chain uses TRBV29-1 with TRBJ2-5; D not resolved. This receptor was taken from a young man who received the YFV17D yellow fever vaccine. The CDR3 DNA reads TGCAGCGTCGATGGGAACCAAGAGACCCAGTACTTC. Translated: CSVDGNQETQYF.